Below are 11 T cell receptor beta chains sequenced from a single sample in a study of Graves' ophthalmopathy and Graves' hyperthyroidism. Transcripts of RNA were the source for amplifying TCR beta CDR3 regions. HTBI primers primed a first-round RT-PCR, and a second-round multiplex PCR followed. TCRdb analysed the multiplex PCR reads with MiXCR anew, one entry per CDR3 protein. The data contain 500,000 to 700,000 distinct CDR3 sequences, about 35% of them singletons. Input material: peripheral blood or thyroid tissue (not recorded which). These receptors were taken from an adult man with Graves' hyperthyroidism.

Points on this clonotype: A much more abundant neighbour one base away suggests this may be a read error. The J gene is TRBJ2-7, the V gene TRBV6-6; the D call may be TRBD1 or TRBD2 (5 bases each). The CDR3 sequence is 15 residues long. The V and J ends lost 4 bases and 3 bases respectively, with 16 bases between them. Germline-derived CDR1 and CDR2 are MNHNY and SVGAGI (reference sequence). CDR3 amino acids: CASSLDGAAGYEQYF. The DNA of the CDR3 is TGTGCCAGCAGTTTAGACGGGGCAGCTGGCTACGAGCAGTACTTC.

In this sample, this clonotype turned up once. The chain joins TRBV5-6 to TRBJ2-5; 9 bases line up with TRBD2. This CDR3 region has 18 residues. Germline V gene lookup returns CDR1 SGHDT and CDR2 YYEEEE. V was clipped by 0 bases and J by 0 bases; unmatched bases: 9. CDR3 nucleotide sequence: TGTGCCAGCAGCTTGGTGTCGGAGCGGGGGGCCTACCAAGAGACCCAGTACTTC. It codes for CASSLVSERGAYQETQYF.

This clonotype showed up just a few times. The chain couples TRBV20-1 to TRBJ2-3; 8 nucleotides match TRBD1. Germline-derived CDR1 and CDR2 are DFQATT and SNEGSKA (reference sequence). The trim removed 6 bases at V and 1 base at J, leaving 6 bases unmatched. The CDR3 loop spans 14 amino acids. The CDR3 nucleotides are TGCAGTGCGGATCCGACAGGGGGCACAGATACGCAGTATTTT. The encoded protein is CSADPTGGTDTQYF.

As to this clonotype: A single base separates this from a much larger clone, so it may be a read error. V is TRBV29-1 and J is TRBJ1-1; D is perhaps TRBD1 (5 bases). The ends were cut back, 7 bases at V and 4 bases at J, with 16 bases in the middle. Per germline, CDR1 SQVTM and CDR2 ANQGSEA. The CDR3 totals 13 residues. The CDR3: CSGSRGGSTEAFF. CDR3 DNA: TGCAGCGGGAGTCGGGGCGGGAGCACTGAAGCTTTCTTT. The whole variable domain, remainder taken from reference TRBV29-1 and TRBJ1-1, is SAVISQKPSRDICQRGTSLTIQCQVDSQVTMMFWYRQQPGQSLTLIATANQGSEATYESGFVIDKFPISRPNLTFSTLTVSNMSPEDSSIYLCSGSRGGSTEAFFGQGTRLTVV.

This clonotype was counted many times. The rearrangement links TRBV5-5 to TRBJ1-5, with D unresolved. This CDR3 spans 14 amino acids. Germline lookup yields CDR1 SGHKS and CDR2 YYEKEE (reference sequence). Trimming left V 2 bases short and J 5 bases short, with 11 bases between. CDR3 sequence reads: CASSFRGQDQPQHF. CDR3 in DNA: TGTGCCAGCAGCTTCAGAGGGCAGGATCAGCCCCAGCATTTT.

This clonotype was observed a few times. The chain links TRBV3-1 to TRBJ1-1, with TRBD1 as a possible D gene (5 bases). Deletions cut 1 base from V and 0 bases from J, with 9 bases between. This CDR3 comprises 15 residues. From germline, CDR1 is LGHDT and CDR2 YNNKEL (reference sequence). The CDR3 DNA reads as TGTGCCAGCAGCCAAGGGACACTAATGAACACTGAAGCTTTCTTT. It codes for CASSQGTLMNTEAFF.

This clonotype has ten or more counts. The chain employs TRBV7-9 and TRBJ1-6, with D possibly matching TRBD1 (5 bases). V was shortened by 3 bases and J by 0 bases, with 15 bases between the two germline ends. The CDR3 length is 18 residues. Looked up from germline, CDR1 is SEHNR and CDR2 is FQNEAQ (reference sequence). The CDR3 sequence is CASSFEAAGSSYNSPLHF. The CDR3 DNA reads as TGTGCCAGCAGCTTCGAGGCGGCAGGGAGCTCCTATAATTCACCCCTCCACTTT.

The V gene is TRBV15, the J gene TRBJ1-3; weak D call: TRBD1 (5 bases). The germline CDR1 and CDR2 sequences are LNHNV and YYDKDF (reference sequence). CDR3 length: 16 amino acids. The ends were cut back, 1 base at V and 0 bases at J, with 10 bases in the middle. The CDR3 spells CATSRGQTLSGNTIYF. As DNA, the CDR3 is TGTGCCACCAGCAGAGGACAGACGCTCTCTGGAAACACCATATATTTT.

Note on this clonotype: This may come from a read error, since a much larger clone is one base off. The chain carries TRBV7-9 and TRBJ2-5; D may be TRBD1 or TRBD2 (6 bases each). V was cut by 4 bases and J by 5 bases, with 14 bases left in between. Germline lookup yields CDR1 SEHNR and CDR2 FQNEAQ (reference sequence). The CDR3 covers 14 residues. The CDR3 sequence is CASSSGRGLETQYF. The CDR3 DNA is TGTGCCAGCAGCTCAGGCCGGGGGCTGGAGACCCAGTACTTC.

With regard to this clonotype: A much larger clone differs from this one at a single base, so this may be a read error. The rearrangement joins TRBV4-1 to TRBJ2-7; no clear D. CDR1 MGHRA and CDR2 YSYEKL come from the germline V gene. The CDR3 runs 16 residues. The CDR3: CASSQDLVTSSHEQYF. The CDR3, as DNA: TGCGCCAGCAGCCAAGATCTCGTAACCAGCTCCCACGAGCAGTACTTC.

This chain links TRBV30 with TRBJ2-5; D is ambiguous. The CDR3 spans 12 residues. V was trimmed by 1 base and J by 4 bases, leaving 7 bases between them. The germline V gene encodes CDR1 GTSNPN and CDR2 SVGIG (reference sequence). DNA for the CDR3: TGTGCCTGGAGTGCCTTCGGAGAGACCCAGTACTTC. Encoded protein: CAWSAFGETQYF.